This is a list of T cell receptor beta chains from one sample in a study of blood T cells in healthy people across ages. TCRdb passed the 5' RACE reads through MiXCR, listing each CDR3 protein once. The sample contains 790,000 or so distinct CDR3 sequences, approximately 60% of which appear only once. What was sequenced was blood. These receptors were taken from a man aged 40-49 years in good health. CDR3s include the opening cysteine and the closing phenylalanine or tryptophan. Fields, in order: clone size, D gene, V gene, J gene, CDR3 DNA, CDR3 protein. A D gene is named only where the DNA matches it firmly. Some rows have no size entry. The others give once, few or many, or a class for an expanded clone.

.	TRBD1	TRBV29-1	TRBJ1-2	TGCAGCGTCCAAGAGCTAACAGGGGTCGGCTACACCTTC	CSVQELTGVGYTF
.	TRBD2	TRBV9	TRBJ2-1	TGTGCCAGCAGCGTAATGAGCCTAGCGGGAAATGAGCAGTTCTTC	CASSVMSLAGNEQFF
few	TRBD2	TRBV2	TRBJ2-3	TGTGCCAGCACGCGGGAGGGCGGCACAGATACGCAGTATTTT	CASTREGGTDTQYF
.	TRBD1	TRBV20-1	TRBJ2-1	TGCAGTGCCCTTGACCGGGACAGTGTCAATGAGCAGTTCTTC	CSALDRDSVNEQFF
.	.	TRBV29-1	TRBJ1-1	TGCAGCGTTGTGGAGGACACTGAAGCTTTCTTT	CSVVEDTEAFF
.	.	TRBV20-1	TRBJ1-1	TGCAGTGCTAGAGGGCAGGGTCGGGCGTTGGCTTTCTTT	CSARGQGRALAFF
once	.	TRBV6-2/TRBV6-3	TRBJ1-5	TGTGCCAGCAGAGACCCAAACAGGGTTGGTCAGCCCCAGCATTTT	CASRDPNRVGQPQHF
.	.	TRBV5-1	TRBJ2-3	TGCGCCAGCAGCTCGGGGGACAGCCTCACAGATACGCAGTATTTT	CASSSGDSLTDTQYF
few	.	TRBV12-5	TRBJ2-1	TGTGCTAGTGACGCGCCTGACTACAATGAGCAGTTCTTC	CASDAPDYNEQFF
.	.	TRBV6-6	TRBJ2-5	TGTGCCAGCAGTTACGTGGCGGGAGAGACCCAGTACTTC	CASSYVAGETQYF